These 13 T cell receptor beta chains were sequenced from one sample in a study of OX40 agonist ivuxolimab in advanced cancers. The method was the immunoSEQ multiplex PCR assay. TCRdb holds this immuneACCESS table with in-frame rearrangements only. Some clones are missing; in checked studies, unresolved V genes explain under half, and the rest has no known cause. The sample records about 51,000 clones, 80% to 85% of which are singletons. The ten most abundant clones make up roughly 3% of the sample. The source was CD4+ or CD8+ T cells sorted from blood, collected in a trial of the OX40 agonist ivuxolimab. The receptors stem from an adult with an advanced solid tumor such as melanoma, head and neck, liver or kidney cancer.

CDR3 sequence: CASSKFGSPLTNNSPLHF. The DNA of the CDR3 is TGTGCCAGCAGCAAGTTCGGGAGCCCTCTTACTAATAATTCACCCCTCCACTTT. This chain connects TRBV21-1 to TRBJ1-6. TRBV21-1 is reported as a pseudogene. The length of the CDR3 is 18 residues.

This chain connects TRBV5-1 to TRBJ2-1; D is unresolved. The V end lost 2 bases, the J end lost 13 bases, and 10 bases lay between the germline ends. The CDR3 has 11 residues. Germline V CDR1 and CDR2: SGHRS, YFSETQ. In nucleotides, the CDR3 is TGCGCCAGCAGCTTAAGGGATAGCCAGTTCTTC. This codes for CASSLRDSQFF.

The chain combines TRBV6-1 with TRBJ1-2; 7 bases line up with TRBD1. The junction had 7 bases not matched to a gene; V was cut back by 10 bases and J by 2 bases. This CDR3 has 13 residues. The V gene's germline CDR1 is MNHNS and CDR2 SASEGT. CDR3 nucleotides: TGTGCCAACCGGGGACAGACAAACTATGGCTACACCTTC. Protein product: CANRGQTNYGYTF.

The gene calls are TRBV7-9 and TRBJ1-1; D unclear. V was trimmed by 2 bases and J by 8 bases, leaving 6 bases between them. This CDR3 is 11 amino acids long. Germline values: CDR1 SEHNR, CDR2 FQNEAQ (reference sequence). The CDR3 DNA follows: TGTGCCAGCAGCTTATTAGGGGAAGCTTTCTTT. This gives the protein CASSLLGEAFF.

V usage is TRBV19 and J usage is TRBJ1-6, with 12 bases lining up with TRBD1. V was clipped by 4 bases and J by 9 bases; unmatched bases: 13. CDR1 is LNHDA and CDR2 is SQIVND in the germline V gene (reference sequence). The CDR3 has 18 amino acids. DNA of the CDR3: TGTGCCAGTAGTACAACGGGACAGGGGGCCCGGGGTAGTTCACCCCTCCACTTT. Amino acids: CASSTTGQGARGSSPLHF. Full variable domain (remainder filled in from reference TRBV19 and TRBJ1-6): DGGITQSPKYLFRKEGQNVTLSCEQNLNHDAMYWYRQDPGQGLRLIYYSQIVNDFQKGDIAEGYSVSREKKESFPLTVTSAQKNPTAFYLCASSTTGQGARGSSPLHFGNGTRLTVT.

The J gene is TRBJ2-7, the V gene TRBV29-1; 7 bases line up with TRBD1. J lost 6 bases, V lost 3 bases, and 2 bases had no gene match. CDR1 and CDR2 from the germline V gene are SQVTM and ANQGSEA. The CDR3 is 11 amino acids. The CDR3 reads CSVETGTEQYF. The CDR3 DNA is TGCAGCGTTGAGACAGGGACCGAGCAGTACTTC.

The chain joins TRBV5-1 to TRBJ2-7, with D maybe TRBD1 (6 bases). Per the germline V gene, CDR1 is SGHRS and CDR2 is YFSETQ. This CDR3 is built from 15 residues. Between the trimmed V and J ends, which lost 3 bases and 0 bases, there was a span of 13 bases. The CDR3 nucleotides read TGCGCCAGCAGCTCGTCAGGGGCGACCTCCTACGAGCAGTACTTC. Translating it yields CASSSSGATSYEQYF.

The chain employs TRBV11-3 and TRBJ1-4; TRBD1 matches 7 bases. Germline CDR1 is SGHNT and CDR2 is YENEEA. Trimming cost V 3 bases and J 4 bases; bases outside gene matches: 5. The CDR3 runs 15 residues. The CDR3 region is CASSFKDRFNEKLFF. In DNA form, the CDR3 reads TGTGCCAGCAGCTTTAAGGACAGGTTTAATGAAAAACTGTTTTTT.

The rearrangement joins TRBV27 to TRBJ1-5; D uncertain. The germline V gene encodes CDR1 MNHEY and CDR2 SMNVEV (reference sequence). The CDR3 is 13 residues long. Trimming shortened V by 2 bases and J by 4 bases, and 6 bases separated the two germline ends. The CDR3 DNA follows: TGTGCCAGCAGTTTAACACTAAATCAGCCCCAGCATTTT. This codes for CASSLTLNQPQHF.

The chain recombines TRBV25-1 with TRBJ2-5, with D hard to call. Trimming shortened V by 1 base and J by 1 base, and 7 bases separated the two germline ends. In germline, CDR1 is MGHDK, CDR2 SYGVNS. The CDR3 spans 14 residues. The CDR3 loop reads CASSESRVQETQYF. The CDR3 DNA follows: TGTGCCAGCAGTGAATCCCGGGTCCAAGAGACCCAGTACTTC.

The chain has TRBV25-1 and TRBJ2-5; D gene unclear. CDR3 size: 14 residues. CDR1 is MGHDK and CDR2 is SYGVNS in the germline V gene. V dropped 2 bases and J dropped 2 bases, with 9 bases sitting between them. The CDR3 protein is CASSEIGRQETQYF. The CDR3 DNA reads TGTGCCAGCAGTGAAATCGGGCGGCAAGAGACCCAGTACTTC.

The rearrangement joins TRBV5-1 to TRBJ2-5, with D possibly being TRBD1 or TRBD2 (5 bases each). Germline loops: CDR1 SGHRS, CDR2 YFSETQ. This CDR3 contains 14 residues. Deletions cut 0 bases from V and 1 base from J, with 7 bases between. The CDR3 region is CASSLGGSQETQYF. CDR3 coding DNA: TGCGCCAGCAGCTTGGGGGGGTCCCAAGAGACCCAGTACTTC. Looking up the rest from reference TRBV5-1 and TRBJ2-5 gives the full variable domain: KAGVTQTPRYLIKTRGQQVTLSCSPISGHRSVSWYQQTPGQGLQFLFEYFSETQRNKGNFPGRFSGRQFSNSRSEMNVSTLELGDSALYLCASSLGGSQETQYFGPGTRLLVL.

The genes are TRBV19 and TRBJ1-2, with D possibly being TRBD1 (6 bases). This CDR3 contains 16 residues. Trimming removed 7 bases at V and 3 bases at J, with 21 bases between. From germline, CDR1 is LNHDA and CDR2 SQIVND (reference sequence). CDR3 coding DNA: TGTGCCAGTAAAGGGGGTGGGGGCGACACCGACTATGGCTACACCTTC. This translates into CASKGGGGDTDYGYTF.